This paragraph covers one T cell receptor beta chain sequence. Its cognate antigen is unknown. After 5'RACE with constant-segment primers, TCR alpha and TCR beta cDNA libraries carrying sample barcodes and UMIs were obtained. TCRdb re-called the 5' RACE reads through MiXCR, storing one row per CDR3 protein. The sample yields around 150,000 distinct CDR3 sequences, approximately 10% seen once. The CDR3 length is 17 residues. Per germline, CDR1 LGHNA and CDR2 YSLEER. V shed 4 bases, J shed 6 bases, and the junction held 10 bases outside the gene matches. This specimen comes from a study of T-cell memory formation after mild COVID-19. Points from the study as a whole: For contracting clones, CD4+ ones sat mainly in CM and EM, CD8+ in EMRA.

The source material was PBMCs or a T cell subset sorted from them (not recorded which). The rearrangement uses TRBV4-3 and TRBJ2-3, with 13 bases lining up with TRBD2. The receptor was derived from a man between 18 and 35 years old who had mild COVID-19 (a few samples of this study predate the infection). Cell type and time point are not known. CDR3 DNA sequence: TGCGCCAGCAGCCGCCACGGGGGACTAGCGGGGCGGGATACGCAGTATTTT. Translating it yields CASSRHGGLAGRDTQYF.